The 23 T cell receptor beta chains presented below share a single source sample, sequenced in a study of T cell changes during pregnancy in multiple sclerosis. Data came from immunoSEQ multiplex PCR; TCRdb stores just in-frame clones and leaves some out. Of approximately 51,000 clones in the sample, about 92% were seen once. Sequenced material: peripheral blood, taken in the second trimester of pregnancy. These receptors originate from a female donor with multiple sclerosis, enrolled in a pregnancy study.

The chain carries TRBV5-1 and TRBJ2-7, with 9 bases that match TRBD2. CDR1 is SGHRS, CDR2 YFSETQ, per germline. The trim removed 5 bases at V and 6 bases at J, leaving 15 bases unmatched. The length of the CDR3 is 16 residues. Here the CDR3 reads CASSPGLAREVGEQYF. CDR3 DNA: TGCGCCAGCAGTCCTGGACTAGCGAGAGAGGTCGGCGAGCAGTACTTC.

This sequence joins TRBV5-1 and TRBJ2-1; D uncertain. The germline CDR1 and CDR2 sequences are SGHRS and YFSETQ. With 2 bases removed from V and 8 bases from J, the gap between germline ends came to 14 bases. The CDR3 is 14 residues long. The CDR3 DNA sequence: TGCGCCAGCAGCTTTCCAGGCAAACGAGATGAGCAGTTCTTC. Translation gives CASSFPGKRDEQFF.

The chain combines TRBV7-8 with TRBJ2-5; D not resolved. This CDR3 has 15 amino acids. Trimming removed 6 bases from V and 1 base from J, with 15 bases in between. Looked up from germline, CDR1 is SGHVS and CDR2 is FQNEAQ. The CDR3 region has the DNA TGTGCCAGCAGATCAATAAACCGGGTCCAAGAGACCCAGTACTTC. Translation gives CASRSINRVQETQYF.

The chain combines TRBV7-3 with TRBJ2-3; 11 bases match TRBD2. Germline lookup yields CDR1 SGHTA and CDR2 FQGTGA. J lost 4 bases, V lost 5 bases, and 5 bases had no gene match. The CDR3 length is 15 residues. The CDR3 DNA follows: TGTGCCAGCAGCCTAGCGGGAGGATCTGCAGATACGCAGTATTTT. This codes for CASSLAGGSADTQYF.

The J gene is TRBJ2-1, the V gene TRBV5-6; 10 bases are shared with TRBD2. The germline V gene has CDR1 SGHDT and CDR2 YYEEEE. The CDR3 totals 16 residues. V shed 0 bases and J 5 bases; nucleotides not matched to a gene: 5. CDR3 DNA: TGTGCCAGCAGCTTGGGAGCGGGAGGGAAGAACAATGAGCAGTTCTTC. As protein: CASSLGAGGKNNEQFF.

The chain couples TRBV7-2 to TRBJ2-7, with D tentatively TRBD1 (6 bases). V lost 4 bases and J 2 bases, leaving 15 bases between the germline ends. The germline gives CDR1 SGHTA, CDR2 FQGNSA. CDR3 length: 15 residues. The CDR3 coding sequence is TGTGCCAGCAGCTACCAGGGGCAGTCCGCCTACGAGCAGTACTTC. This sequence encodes CASSYQGQSAYEQYF. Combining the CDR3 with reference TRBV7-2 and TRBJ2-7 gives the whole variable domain GAGVSQSPSNKVTEKGKDVELRCDPISGHTALYWYRQSLGQGLEFLIYFQGNSAPDKSGLPSDRFSAERTGGSVSTLTIQRTQQEDSAVYLCASSYQGQSAYEQYFGPGTRLTVT.

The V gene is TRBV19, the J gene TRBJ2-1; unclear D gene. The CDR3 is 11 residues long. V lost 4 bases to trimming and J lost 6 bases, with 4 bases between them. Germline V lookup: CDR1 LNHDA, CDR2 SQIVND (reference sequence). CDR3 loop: CASSTFNEQFF. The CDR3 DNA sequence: TGTGCCAGTAGTACCTTCAATGAGCAGTTCTTC. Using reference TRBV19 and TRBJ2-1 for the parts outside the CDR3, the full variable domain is DGGITQSPKYLFRKEGQNVTLSCEQNLNHDAMYWYRQDPGQGLRLIYYSQIVNDFQKGDIAEGYSVSREKKESFPLTVTSAQKNPTAFYLCASSTFNEQFFGPGTRLTVL.

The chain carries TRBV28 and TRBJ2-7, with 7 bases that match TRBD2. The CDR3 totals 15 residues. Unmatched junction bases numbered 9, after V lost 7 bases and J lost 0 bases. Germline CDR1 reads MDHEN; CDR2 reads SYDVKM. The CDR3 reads CASTVTAGTSYEQYF. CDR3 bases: TGTGCCAGCACCGTGACAGCGGGAACCTCCTACGAGCAGTACTTC.

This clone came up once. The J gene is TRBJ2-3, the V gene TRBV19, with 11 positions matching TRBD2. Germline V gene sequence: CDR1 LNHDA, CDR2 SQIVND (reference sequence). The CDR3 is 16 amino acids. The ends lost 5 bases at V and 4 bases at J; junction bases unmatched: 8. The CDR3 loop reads CASSLLAGGPSDTQYF. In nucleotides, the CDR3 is TGTGCCAGTAGTCTCTTAGCGGGAGGGCCTTCAGATACGCAGTATTTT.

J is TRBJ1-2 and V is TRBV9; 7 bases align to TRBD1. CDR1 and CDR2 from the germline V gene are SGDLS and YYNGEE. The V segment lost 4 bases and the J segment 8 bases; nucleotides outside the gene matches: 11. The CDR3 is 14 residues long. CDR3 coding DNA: TGTGCCAGCAGCTCCCAGACAGGGTTAGACGGCTACACCTTC. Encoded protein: CASSSQTGLDGYTF.

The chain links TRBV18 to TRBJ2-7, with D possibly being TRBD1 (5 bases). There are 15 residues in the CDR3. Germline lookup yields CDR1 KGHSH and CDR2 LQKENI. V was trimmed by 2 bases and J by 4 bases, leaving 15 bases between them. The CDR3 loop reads CASSPMKGPRYEQYF. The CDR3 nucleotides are TGTGCCAGCTCACCAATGAAGGGGCCTCGGTACGAGCAGTACTTC.

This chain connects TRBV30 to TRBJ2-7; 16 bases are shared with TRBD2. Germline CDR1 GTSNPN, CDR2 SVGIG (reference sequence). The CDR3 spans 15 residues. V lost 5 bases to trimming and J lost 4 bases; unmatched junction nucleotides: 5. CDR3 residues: CAWAGLAGGRYEQYF. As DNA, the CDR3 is TGTGCCTGGGCGGGACTAGCGGGAGGGAGGTACGAGCAGTACTTC.

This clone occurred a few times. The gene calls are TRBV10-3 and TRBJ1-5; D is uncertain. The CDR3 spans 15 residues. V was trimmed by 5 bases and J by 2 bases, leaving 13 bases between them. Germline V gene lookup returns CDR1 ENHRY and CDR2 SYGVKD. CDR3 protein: CAISTREPGNQPQHF. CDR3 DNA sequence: TGTGCCATCAGTACACGGGAGCCCGGCAATCAGCCCCAGCATTTT.

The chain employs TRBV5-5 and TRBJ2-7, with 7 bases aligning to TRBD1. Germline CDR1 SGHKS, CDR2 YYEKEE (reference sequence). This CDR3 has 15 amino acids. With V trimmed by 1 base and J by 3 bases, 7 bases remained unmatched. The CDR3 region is CASSLSAGGIYEQYF. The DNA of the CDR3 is TGTGCCAGCAGCTTGTCCGCAGGGGGTATCTACGAGCAGTACTTC. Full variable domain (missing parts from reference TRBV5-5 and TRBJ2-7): DAGVTQSPTHLIKTRGQQVTLRCSPISGHKSVSWYQQVLGQGPQFIFQYYEKEERGRGNFPDRFSARQFPNYSSELNVNALLLGDSALYLCASSLSAGGIYEQYFGPGTRLTVT.

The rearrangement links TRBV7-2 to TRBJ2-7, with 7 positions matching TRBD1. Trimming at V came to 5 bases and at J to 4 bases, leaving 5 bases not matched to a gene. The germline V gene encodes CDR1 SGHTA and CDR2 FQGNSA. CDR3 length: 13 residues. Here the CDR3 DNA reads TGTGCCAGCAGCCGAAGACAGGGTTACGAGCAGTACTTC. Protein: CASSRRQGYEQYF. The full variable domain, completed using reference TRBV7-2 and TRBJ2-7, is GAGVSQSPSNKVTEKGKDVELRCDPISGHTALYWYRQSLGQGLEFLIYFQGNSAPDKSGLPSDRFSAERTGGSVSTLTIQRTQQEDSAVYLCASSRRQGYEQYFGPGTRLTVT.

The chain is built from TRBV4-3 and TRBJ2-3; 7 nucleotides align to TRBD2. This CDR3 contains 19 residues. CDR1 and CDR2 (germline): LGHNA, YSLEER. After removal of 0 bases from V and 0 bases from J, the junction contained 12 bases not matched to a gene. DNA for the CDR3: TGCGCCAGCAGCCAAGATATTTCGGGGGGAAACCCAAGCACAGATACGCAGTATTTT. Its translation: CASSQDISGGNPSTDTQYF.

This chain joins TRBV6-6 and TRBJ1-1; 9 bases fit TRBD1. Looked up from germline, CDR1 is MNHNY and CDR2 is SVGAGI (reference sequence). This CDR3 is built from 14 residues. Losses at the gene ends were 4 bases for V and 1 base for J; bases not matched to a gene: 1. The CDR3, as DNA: TGTGCCAGCAGTTCACAGGGGGCGAACACTGAAGCTTTCTTT. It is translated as CASSSQGANTEAFF.

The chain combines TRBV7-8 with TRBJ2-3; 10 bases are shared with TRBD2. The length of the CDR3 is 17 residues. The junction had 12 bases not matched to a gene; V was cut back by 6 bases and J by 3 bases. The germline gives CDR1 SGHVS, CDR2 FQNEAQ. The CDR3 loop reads CASSTVILAGETDTQYF. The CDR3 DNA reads TGTGCCAGCAGTACCGTAATCCTAGCGGGAGAAACAGATACGCAGTATTTT.

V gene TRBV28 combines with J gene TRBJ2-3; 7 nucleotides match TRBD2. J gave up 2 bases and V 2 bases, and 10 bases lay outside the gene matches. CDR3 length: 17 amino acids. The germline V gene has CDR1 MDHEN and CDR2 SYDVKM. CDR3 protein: CASSLRNPAGTTDTQYF. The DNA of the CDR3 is TGTGCCAGCAGTTTACGTAACCCAGCGGGGACCACAGATACGCAGTATTTT.

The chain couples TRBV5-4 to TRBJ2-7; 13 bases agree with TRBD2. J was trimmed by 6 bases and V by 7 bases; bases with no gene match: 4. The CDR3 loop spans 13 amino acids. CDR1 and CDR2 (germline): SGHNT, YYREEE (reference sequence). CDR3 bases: TGTGCCAGCGGACTAGCGGGAGTATCCGAGCAGTACTTC. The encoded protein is CASGLAGVSEQYF.

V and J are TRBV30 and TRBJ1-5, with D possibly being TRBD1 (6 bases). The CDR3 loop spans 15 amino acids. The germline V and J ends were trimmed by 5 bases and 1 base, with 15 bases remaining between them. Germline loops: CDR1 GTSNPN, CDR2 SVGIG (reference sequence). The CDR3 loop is CAWFPGGASNQPQHF. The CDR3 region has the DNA TGTGCCTGGTTTCCTGGGGGGGCGAGCAATCAGCCCCAGCATTTT.

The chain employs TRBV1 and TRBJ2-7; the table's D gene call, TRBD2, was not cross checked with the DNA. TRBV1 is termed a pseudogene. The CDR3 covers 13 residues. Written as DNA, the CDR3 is TGCACCAGCAGCCAAGACTCAGCGTTCGAGCAGTACTTC. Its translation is CTSSQDSAFEQYF.

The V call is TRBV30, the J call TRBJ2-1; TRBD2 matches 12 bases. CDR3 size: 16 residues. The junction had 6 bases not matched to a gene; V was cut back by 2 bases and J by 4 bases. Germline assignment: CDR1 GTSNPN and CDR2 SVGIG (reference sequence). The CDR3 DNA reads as TGTGCCTGGAGTCGCTGGACTAGCGGGAAATACAATGAGCAGTTCTTC. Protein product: CAWSRWTSGKYNEQFF.